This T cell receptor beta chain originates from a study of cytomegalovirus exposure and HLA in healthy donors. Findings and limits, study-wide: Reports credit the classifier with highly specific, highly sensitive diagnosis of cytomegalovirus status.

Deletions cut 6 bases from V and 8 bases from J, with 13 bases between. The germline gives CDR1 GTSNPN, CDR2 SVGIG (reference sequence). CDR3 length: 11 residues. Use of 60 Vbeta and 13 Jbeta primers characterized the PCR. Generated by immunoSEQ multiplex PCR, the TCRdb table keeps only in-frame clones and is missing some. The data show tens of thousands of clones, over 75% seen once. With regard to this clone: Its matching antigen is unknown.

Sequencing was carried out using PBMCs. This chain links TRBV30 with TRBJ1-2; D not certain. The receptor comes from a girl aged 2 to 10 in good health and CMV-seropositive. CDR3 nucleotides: TGTGCCTGCCGGACTGCCTCAGGCTACACCTTC. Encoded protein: CACRTASGYTF.